This TCR beta chain derives from a study of T cell changes during pregnancy in multiple sclerosis. This CDR3 has 15 residues. Germline V gives CDR1 SGHVS, CDR2 FQNEAQ. Trimming removed 5 bases from V and 5 bases from J, with 18 bases in between. TCRdb's table, derived via immunoSEQ multiplex PCR, lists solely in-frame clones and lacks some. Of tens of thousands of clones in the sample, more than 85% were seen once. This TCR was sampled from a female donor with multiple sclerosis, enrolled in a pregnancy study. Sequenced here: CD8+ T cells from peripheral blood mononuclear cells, sampled after pregnancy. The J gene is TRBJ2-5, the V gene TRBV7-8; maybe TRBD1 (6 bases). CDR3 bases: TGTGCCAGCAGCGAGTGGTCCGGGCAGGGGGAGACCCAGTACTTC. Translation gives CASSEWSGQGETQYF.